This T cell receptor (beta chain) was obtained from a study of cytomegalovirus exposure and HLA in healthy donors. Study outcomes and limitations: In vitro, a few CMV-associated chains proved specific for CMV antigens. Cytomegalovirus association was assigned to over 150 TCR beta chains.

The PCR had 60 Vbeta and 13 Jbeta primers. Assay: immunoSEQ multiplex PCR; the TCRdb copy retains only in-frame clones and omits some. This table holds 150,000 to 200,000 clones, 70% to 80% found once. In regard to this clone: Its antigen is undetermined.

Healthy bone marrow donors made up the donor group. The sequenced material came from PBMCs. The clonotype was recovered from a woman in her forties or fifties in good health and CMV-seronegative.

CDR3 loop: CASSQDGGRGQPQHF. The CDR3 DNA reads TGCGCCAGCAGCCAAGACGGGGGAAGGGGACAGCCCCAGCATTTT. This sequence joins TRBV4-1 and TRBJ1-5, with a possible D match to TRBD1 (5 bases). The V end was cut by 0 bases, the J end by 7 bases, with 13 bases between. From germline, CDR1 is MGHRA and CDR2 YSYEKL. The CDR3 runs to 15 residues.